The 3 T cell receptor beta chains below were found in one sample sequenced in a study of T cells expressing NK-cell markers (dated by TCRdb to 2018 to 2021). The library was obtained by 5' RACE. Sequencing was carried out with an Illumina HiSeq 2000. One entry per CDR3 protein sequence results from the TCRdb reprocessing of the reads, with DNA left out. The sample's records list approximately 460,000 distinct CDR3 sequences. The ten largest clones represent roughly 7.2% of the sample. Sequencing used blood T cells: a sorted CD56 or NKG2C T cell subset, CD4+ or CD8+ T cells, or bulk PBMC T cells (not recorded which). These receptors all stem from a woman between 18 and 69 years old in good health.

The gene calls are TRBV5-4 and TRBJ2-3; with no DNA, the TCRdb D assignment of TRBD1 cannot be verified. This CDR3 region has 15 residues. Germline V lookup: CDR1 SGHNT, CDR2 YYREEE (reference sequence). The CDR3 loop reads CASRAGQGYTDTQYF. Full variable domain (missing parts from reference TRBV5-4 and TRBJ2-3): ETGVTQSPTHLIKTRGQQVTLRCSSQSGHNTVSWYQQALGQGPQFIFQYYREEENGRGNFPPRFSGLQFPNYSSELNVNALELDDSALYLCASRAGQGYTDTQYFGPGTRLTVL.

The CDR3 sequence is CASSRSVPGQGKFF. The rearrangement links TRBV12-3 or TRBV12-4 to TRBJ2-1; TCRdb's assignment of TRBD1 cannot be checked, as there is no DNA. This CDR3 contains 14 residues.

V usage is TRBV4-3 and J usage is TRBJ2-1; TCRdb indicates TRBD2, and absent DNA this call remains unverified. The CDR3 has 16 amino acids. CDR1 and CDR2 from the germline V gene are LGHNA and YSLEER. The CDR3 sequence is CASSQGSLAGGNEQFF.